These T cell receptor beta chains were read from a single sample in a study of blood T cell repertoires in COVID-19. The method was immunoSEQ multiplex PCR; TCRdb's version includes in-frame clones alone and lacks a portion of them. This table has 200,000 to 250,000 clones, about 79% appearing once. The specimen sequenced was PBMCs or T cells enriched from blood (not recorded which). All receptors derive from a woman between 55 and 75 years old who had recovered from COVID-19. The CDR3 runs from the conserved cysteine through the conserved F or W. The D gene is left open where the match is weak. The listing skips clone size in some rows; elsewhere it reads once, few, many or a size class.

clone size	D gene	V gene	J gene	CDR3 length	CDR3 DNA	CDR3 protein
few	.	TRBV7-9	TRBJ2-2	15	TGTGCCAGCAGCTTAGTCAGGCCCAGCACCGGGGAGCTGTTTTTT	CASSLVRPSTGELFF
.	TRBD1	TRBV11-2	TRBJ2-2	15	TGTGCCAGCAGCCCGACAGGGACGAACACCGGGGAGCTGTTTTTT	CASSPTGTNTGELFF
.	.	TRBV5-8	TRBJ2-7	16	TGTGCCAGCAGCTGGGGTATGGAGGGAATCGGATACGAGCAGTACTTC	CASSWGMEGIGYEQYF
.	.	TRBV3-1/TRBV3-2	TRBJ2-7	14	TGTGCCAGCACCCTCACAGGTAGCTCCTACGAGCAGTACTTC	CASTLTGSSYEQYF
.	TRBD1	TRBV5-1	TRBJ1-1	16	TGCGCCAGCAGTCTTACGGGGGGACAGGGTGGTTCCGAAGCTTTCTTT	CASSLTGGQGGSEAFF
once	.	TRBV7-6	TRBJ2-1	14	TGTGCCAGCAGCACCTGGGAGGCAGGGAATGAGCAGTTCTTC	CASSTWEAGNEQFF
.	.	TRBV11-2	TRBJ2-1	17	TGTGCCAGCAGCTTAGCGGGGGGGACAGGGAATACGAATGAGCAGTTCTTC	CASSLAGGTGNTNEQFF
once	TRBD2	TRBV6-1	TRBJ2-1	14	TGTGCCAGCAGTGTAGCGGGGGGTTATCATGAGCAGTTCTTC	CASSVAGGYHEQFF
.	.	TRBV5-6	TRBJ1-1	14	TGTGCCAGCAGCGTGTGGGGACTGGGCACTGAAGCTTTCTTT	CASSVWGLGTEAFF
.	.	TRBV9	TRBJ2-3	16	TGTGCCAGCAGCGTGGTTAAGGGGGACACGGGAGATACGCAGTATTTT	CASSVVKGDTGDTQYF
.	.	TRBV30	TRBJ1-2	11	TGTGCCTGGAGTGCAGGGTCTGGCTACACCTTC	CAWSAGSGYTF
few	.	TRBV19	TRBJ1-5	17	TGTGCCAGTCTGAGTTCAGGGGCACGAATGATAAGGGAGCCCCAGCATTTT	CASLSSGARMIREPQHF
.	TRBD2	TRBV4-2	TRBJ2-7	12	TGTGCCAGCAGCCGGGAAGCGGGAGTACCGTACTTC	CASSREAGVPYF
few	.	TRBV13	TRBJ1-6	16	TGTGCCAGCAGCTTAGGCCCGACGGGAGCAAATTCACCCCTCCACTTT	CASSLGPTGANSPLHF
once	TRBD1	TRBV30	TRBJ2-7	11	TGTGCCTGGAGTGCAGGGGGCGAGCAGTACTTC	CAWSAGGEQYF
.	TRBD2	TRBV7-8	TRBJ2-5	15	TGTGCCAGCAGCTTACAAGCGGGAGGGCCTGAGACCCAGTACTTC	CASSLQAGGPETQYF
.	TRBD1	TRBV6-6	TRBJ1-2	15	TGTGCCAGCATCCGCGAGGGACAGAGGTACTATGGCTACACCTTC	CASIREGQRYYGYTF
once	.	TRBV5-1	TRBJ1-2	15	TGCGCCAGCAGCTTCCAGGGCCCCAACGACTATGGCTACACCTTC	CASSFQGPNDYGYTF
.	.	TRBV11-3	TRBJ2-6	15	TGTGCCAGCAGCCCTGGACAGACTGGGGCCAACGTCCTGACTTTC	CASSPGQTGANVLTF
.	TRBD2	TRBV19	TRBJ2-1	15	TGTGCCAGTAGTCCGACTAGCGGAATAAACAATGAGCAGTTCTTC	CASSPTSGINNEQFF
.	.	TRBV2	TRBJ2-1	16	TGTGCCAGCAGTACCCAGCGGGTGGGCTCTGACAATGAGCAGTTCTTC	CASSTQRVGSDNEQFF
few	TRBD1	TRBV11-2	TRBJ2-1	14	TGTGCCAGCAGCTTAGGGACAGGGGAGAATGAGCAGTTCTTC	CASSLGTGENEQFF
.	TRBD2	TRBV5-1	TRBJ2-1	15	TGCGCCAGCAGCACCTTAGCGGGAGCGGGCAATGAGCAGTTCTTC	CASSTLAGAGNEQFF
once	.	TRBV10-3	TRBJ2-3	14	TGTGCCATCAGCCGGGATGCTAGCACAGATACGCAGTATTTT	CAISRDASTDTQYF
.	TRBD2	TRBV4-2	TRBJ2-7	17	TGTGCCAGCAGCCAAGAGGCGACTAGCGGGAGCTCCTACGAGCAGTACTTC	CASSQEATSGSSYEQYF
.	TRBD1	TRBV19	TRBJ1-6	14	TGTGCCAGTAGCCTTCGACAGGGATATTCACCCCTCCACTTT	CASSLRQGYSPLHF
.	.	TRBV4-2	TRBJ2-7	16	TGTGCCAGCAGCCAAGCCGCAGGGGCAACCACCTACGAGCAGTACTTC	CASSQAAGATTYEQYF